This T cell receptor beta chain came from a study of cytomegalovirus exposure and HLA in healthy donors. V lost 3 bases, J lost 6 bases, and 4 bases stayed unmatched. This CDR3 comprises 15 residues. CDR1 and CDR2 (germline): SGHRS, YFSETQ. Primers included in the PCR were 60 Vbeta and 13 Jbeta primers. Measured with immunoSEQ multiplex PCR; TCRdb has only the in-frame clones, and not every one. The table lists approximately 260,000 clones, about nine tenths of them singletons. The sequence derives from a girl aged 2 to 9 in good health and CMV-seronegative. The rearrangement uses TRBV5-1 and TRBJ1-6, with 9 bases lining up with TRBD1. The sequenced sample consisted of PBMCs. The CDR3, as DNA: TGCGCCAGCAGCTCCTCGACAGGGGGTAATTCACCCCTCCACTTT. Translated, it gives CASSSSTGGNSPLHF.